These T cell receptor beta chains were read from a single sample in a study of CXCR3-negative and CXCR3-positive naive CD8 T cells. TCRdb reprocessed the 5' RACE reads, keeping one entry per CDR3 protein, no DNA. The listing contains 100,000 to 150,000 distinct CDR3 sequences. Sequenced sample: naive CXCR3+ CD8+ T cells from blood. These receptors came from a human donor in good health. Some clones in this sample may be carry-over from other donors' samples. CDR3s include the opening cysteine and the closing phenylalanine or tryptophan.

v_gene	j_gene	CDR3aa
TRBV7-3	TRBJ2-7	CASSLGGAGVNYEQYF
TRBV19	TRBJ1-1	CASSPRTPSGTEAFF
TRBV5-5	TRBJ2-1	CASSLELTGLDYNEQFF
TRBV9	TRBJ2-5	CASSAGGETEAFF
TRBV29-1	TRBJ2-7	CSVEFEGLVGYEQYF
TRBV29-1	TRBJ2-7	CSVEILQGNTYEQYF
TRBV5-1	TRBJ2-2	CASGLGLITGELFF
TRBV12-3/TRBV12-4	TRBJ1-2	CASSVYDSYGYTF
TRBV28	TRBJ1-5	CASSFAGTNQPQHF
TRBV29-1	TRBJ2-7	CSVIGIPYEQYF
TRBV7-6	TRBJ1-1	CASSFPGDTEAFF
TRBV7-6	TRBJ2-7	CASSLAKDYEQYF
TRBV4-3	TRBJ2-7	CASSQEGLAGEQYF
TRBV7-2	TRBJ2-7	CASSLVALTEEAYEQYF
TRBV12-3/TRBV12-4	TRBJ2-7	CASSITGTGVYEQYF
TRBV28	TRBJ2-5	CASSRTSGKETQYF
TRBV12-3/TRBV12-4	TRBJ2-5	CASSFPGAKETQYF
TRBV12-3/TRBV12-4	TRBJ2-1	CASSFIDSEQFF
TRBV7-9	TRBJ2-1	CASSLGGLGMNEQFF
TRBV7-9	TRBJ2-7	CASSLGGTGSYEQYF
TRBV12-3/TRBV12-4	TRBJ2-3	CASSPGTVTDTQYF
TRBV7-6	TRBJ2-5	CASSYEFRTGGNSYGETQYF
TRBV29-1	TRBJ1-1	CSVEGAQGRGDTEAFF
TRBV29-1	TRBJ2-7	CSVEEGNYEQYF
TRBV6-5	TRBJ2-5	CASSYMGSAQETLYF
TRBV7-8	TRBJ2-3	CASSLGGAGDTQYF